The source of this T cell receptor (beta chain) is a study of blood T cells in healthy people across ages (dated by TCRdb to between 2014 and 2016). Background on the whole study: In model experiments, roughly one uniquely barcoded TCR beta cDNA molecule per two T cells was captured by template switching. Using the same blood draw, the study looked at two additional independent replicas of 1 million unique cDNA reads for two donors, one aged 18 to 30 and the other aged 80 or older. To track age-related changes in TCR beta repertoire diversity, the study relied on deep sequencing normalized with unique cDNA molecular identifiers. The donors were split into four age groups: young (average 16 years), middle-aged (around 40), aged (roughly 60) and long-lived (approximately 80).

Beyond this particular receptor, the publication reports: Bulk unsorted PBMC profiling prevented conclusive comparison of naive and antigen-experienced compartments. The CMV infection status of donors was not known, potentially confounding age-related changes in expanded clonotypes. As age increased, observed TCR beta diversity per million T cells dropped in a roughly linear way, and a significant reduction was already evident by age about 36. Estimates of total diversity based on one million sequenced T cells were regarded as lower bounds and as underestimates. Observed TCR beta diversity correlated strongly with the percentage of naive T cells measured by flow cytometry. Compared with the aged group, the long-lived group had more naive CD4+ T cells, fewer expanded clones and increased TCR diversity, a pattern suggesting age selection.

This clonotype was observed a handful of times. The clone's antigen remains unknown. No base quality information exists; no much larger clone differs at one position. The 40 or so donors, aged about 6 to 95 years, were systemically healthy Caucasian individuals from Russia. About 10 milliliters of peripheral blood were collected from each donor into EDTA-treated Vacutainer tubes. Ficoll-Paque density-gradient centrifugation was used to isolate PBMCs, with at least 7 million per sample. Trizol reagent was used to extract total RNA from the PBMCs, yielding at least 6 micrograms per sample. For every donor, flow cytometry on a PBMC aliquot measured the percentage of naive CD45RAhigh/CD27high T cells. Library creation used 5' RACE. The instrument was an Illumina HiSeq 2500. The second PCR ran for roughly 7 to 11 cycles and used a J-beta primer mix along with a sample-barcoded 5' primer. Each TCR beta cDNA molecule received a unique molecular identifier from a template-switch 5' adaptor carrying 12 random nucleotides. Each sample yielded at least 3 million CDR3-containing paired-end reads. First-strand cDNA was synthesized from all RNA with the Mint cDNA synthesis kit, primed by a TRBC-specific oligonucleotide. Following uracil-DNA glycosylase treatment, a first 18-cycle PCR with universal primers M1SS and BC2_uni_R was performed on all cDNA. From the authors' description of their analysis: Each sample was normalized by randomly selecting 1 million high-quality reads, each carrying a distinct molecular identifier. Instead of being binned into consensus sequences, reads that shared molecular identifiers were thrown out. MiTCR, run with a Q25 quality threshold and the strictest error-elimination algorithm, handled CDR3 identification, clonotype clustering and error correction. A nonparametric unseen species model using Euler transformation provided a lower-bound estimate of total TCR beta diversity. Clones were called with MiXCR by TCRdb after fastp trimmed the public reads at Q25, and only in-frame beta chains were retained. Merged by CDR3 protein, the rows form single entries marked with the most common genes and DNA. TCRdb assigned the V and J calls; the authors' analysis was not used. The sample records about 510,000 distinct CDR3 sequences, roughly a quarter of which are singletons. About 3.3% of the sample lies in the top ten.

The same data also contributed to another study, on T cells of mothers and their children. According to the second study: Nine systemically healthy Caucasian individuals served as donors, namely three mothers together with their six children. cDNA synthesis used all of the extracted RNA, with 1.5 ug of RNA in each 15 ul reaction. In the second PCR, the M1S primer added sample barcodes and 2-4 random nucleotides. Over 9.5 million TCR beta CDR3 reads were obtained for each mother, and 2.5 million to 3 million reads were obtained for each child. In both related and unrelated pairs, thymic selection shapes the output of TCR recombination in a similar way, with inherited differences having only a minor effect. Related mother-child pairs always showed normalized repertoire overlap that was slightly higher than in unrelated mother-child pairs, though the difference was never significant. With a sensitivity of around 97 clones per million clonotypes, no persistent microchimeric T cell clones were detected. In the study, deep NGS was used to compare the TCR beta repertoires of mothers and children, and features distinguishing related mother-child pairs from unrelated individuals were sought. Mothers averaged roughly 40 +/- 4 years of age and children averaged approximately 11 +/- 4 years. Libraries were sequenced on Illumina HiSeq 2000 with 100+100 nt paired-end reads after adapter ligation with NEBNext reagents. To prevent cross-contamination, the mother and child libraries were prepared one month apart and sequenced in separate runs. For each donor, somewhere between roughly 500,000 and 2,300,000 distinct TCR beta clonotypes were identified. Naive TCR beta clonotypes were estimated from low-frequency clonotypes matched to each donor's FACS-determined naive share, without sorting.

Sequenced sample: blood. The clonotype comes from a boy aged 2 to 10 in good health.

CDR3 loop: CASSFTGGPGEQYF. The sequenced DNA is TGCGCCAGCAGCTTTACAGGGGGCCCGGGGGAGCAGTACTTC. The V and J genes are TRBV5-1 and TRBJ2-7, and TRBD1 aligns with 9 junction nucleotides. The germline V gene provides CDR1 SGHRS and CDR2 YFSETQ. Trimming takes 2 bases off V and 7 bases off J; junction bases not matched to a gene: 7. The CDR3 contains 14 residues, cysteine and phenylalanine counted. The only DNA kept is the CDR3, 42 bases in frame from the first base.